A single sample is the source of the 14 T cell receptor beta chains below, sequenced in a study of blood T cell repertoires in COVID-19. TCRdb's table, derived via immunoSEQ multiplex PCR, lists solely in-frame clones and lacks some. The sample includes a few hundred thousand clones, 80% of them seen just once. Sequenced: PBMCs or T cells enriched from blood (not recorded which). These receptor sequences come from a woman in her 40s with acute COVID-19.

In nucleotides, the CDR3 is TGTGCCAGCAGTTTTGGGCGGACAGATAATTCACCCCTCCACTTT. This sequence encodes CASSFGRTDNSPLHF. The chain uses TRBV28 and TRBJ1-6; D possibly corresponds to TRBD1 (6 bases). Between the trimmed V and J ends, which lost 3 bases and 5 bases, there was a span of 11 bases. Looked up from germline, CDR1 is MDHEN and CDR2 is SYDVKM. The CDR3 has 15 residues.

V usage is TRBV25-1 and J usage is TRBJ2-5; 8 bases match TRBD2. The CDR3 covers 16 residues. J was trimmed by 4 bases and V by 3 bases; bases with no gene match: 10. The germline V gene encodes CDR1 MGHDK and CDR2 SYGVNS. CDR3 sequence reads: CASSDSLLAGPETQYF. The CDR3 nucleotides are TGTGCCAGCAGTGATTCCTTGCTAGCGGGCCCAGAGACCCAGTACTTC.

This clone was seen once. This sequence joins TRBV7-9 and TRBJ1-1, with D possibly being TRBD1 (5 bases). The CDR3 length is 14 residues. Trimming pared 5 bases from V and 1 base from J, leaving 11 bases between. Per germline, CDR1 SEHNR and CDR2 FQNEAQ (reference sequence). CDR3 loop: CASSPDIQNTEAFF. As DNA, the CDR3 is TGTGCCAGCAGCCCGGACATTCAGAACACTGAAGCTTTCTTT.

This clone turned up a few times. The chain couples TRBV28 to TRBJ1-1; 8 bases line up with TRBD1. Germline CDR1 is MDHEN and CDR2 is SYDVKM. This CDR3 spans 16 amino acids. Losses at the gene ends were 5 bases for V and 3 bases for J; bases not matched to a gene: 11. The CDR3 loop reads CASSERQGPTDTEAFF. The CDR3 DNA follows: TGTGCCAGCAGTGAAAGACAGGGGCCGACTGACACTGAAGCTTTCTTT.

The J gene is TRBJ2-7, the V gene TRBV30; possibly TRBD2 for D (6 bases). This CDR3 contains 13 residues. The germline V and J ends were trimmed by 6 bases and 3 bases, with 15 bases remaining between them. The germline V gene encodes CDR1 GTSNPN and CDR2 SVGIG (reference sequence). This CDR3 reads CACSNPAGYEQYF. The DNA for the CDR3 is TGTGCCTGTTCAAACCCAGCGGGCTACGAGCAGTACTTC.

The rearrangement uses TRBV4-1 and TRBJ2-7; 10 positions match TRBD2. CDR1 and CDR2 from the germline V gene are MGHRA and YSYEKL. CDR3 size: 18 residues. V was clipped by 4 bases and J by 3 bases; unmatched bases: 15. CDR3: CASSLSQAGTSAYYEQYF. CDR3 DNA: TGCGCCAGCAGCCTGAGTCAAGCCGGGACTAGCGCTTACTACGAGCAGTACTTC.

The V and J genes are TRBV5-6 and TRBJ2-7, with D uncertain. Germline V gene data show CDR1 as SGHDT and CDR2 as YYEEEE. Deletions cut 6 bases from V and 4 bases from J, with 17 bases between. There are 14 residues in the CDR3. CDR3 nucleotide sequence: TGTGCCAGCACCGAACGGCAGGCTGAGTACGAGCAGTACTTC. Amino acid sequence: CASTERQAEYEQYF. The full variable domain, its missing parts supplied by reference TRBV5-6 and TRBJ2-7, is DAGVTQSPTHLIKTRGQQVTLRCSPKSGHDTVSWYQQALGQGPQFIFQYYEEEERQRGNFPDRFSGHQFPNYSSELNVNALLLGDSALYLCASTERQAEYEQYFGPGTRLTVT.

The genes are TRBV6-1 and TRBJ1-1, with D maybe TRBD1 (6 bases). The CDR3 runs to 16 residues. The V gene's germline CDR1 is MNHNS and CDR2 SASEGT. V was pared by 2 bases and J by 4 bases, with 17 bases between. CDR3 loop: CASSETTRRGTTEAFF. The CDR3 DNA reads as TGTGCCAGCAGTGAAACTACTAGAAGGGGGACCACTGAAGCTTTCTTT.

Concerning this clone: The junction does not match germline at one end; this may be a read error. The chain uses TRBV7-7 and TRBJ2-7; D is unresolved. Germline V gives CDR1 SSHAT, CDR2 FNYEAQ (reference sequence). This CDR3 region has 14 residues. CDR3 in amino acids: CASSPGPPSYEQYF. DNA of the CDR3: TGTGCTAGCAGCCCAGGTCCCCCATCCTACGAGCAGTACTTC.

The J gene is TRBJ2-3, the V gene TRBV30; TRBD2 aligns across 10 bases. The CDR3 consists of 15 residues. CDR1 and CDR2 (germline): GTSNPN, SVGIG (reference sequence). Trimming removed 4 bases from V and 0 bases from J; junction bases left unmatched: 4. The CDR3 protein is CAWKRLAGSTDTQYF. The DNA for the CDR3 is TGTGCCTGGAAACGACTAGCGGGTAGCACAGATACGCAGTATTTT.

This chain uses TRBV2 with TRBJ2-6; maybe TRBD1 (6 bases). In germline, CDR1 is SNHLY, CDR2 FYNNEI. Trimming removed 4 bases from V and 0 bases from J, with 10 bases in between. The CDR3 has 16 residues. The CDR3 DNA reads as TGTGCCAGCAGTGTCCAAGGGGGCTCTGGGGCCAACGTCCTGACTTTC. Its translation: CASSVQGGSGANVLTF.

The CDR3 here is CASSQLRGSTNEKLFF. The CDR3 nucleotides read TGTGCCAGCAGCCAGCTTAGGGGTTCTACTAATGAAAAACTGTTTTTT. The gene calls are TRBV3-1 (or the pseudogene TRBV3-2) and TRBJ1-4; D perhaps matches TRBD1 (5 bases). The ends were cut back, 3 bases at V and 2 bases at J, with 13 bases in the middle. Per the germline V gene, CDR1 is LGHDT and CDR2 is YNNKEL (reference sequence). The CDR3 sequence is 16 residues long.

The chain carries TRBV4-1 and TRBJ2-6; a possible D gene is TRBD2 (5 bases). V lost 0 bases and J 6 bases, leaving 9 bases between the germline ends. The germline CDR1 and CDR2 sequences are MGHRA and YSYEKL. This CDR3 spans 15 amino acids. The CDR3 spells CASSQERTAANVLTF. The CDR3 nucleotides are TGCGCCAGCAGCCAAGAAAGGACTGCGGCCAACGTCCTGACTTTC.

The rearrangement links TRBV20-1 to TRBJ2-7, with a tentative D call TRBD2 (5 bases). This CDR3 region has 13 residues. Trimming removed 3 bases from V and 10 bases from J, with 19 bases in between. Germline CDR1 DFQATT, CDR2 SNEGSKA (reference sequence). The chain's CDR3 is CSASELTGVPQYF. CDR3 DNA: TGCAGTGCTAGTGAGCTCACCGGGGTCCCCCAGTACTTC.